These 12 T cell receptor beta chains were all obtained from the same sample, sequenced in a study of PD-L1 blockade in urothelial cancer. TCRdb's table, derived via immunoSEQ multiplex PCR, lists solely in-frame clones and lacks some. Of tens of thousands of clones listed, around 89% are singletons. Regarding time point: pretreatment peripheral blood. The starting material was PBMCs, obtained around atezolizumab (anti-PD-L1) treatment. Receptor source: a man in his 60s with urothelial cancer.

This clone showed up just a few times. V and J are TRBV28 and TRBJ2-7; 10 bases fit TRBD2. Looked up from germline, CDR1 is MDHEN and CDR2 is SYDVKM. This CDR3 contains 15 residues. J lost 2 bases, V lost 6 bases, and 7 bases had no gene match. The CDR3 sequence is CASRALAGLTYEQYF. The CDR3, as DNA: TGTGCCAGCAGAGCACTAGCGGGATTAACCTACGAGCAGTACTTC. The full variable domain, its missing parts supplied by reference TRBV28 and TRBJ2-7, is DVKVTQSSRYLVKRTGEKVFLECVQDMDHENMFWYRQDPGLGLRLIYFSYDVKMKEKGDIPEGYSVSREKKERFSLILESASTNQTSMYLCASRALAGLTYEQYFGPGTRLTVT.

The chain couples TRBV9 to TRBJ2-3, with D tentatively TRBD2 (7 bases). V was pared by 6 bases and J by 6 bases, with 20 bases between. This CDR3 comprises 15 residues. Germline V gene lookup returns CDR1 SGDLS and CDR2 YYNGEE. The CDR3 protein is CASNPRGGAADTQYF. CDR3 DNA sequence: TGTGCCAGCAACCCGAGGGGGGGGGCAGCGGATACGCAGTATTTT.

The genes are TRBV7-2 and TRBJ1-5; D is unclear. The CDR3 sequence is 14 residues long. The ends were cut back, 0 bases at V and 7 bases at J, with 10 bases in the middle. Looked up from germline, CDR1 is SGHTA and CDR2 is FQGNSA. CDR3 amino acids: CASSLALGPQPQHF. CDR3 DNA sequence: TGTGCCAGCAGCTTAGCGTTGGGCCCCCAGCCCCAGCATTTT.

This rearrangement joins TRBV5-8 to TRBJ1-2; 7 nucleotides match TRBD1. V was clipped by 4 bases and J by 0 bases; unmatched bases: 9. Germline V gives CDR1 SGHTS, CDR2 YDEGEE. This CDR3 is 16 amino acids long. The CDR3 nucleotides read TGTGCCAGCAGCCCGAGACAGGGTAGGACTAACTATGGCTACACCTTC. Protein product: CASSPRQGRTNYGYTF.

The V and J genes are TRBV29-1 and TRBJ2-5; no reliable D call. Germline V gene data show CDR1 as SQVTM and CDR2 as ANQGSEA. The CDR3 is made up of 12 amino acids. V was cut by 5 bases and J by 0 bases, with 7 bases left in between. The CDR3 nucleotides are TGCAGCGTTTTGGGCGACCAAGAGACCCAGTACTTC. Its translation: CSVLGDQETQYF.

V usage is TRBV9 and J usage is TRBJ2-7; maybe TRBD1 (6 bases). Between the trimmed V and J ends, which lost 4 bases and 3 bases, there was a span of 20 bases. The CDR3 consists of 16 residues. The germline gives CDR1 SGDLS, CDR2 YYNGEE. The CDR3 DNA is TGTGCCAGCAGCTCGCCCTCGCTGGACAGAGGCTACGAGCAGTACTTC. As protein: CASSSPSLDRGYEQYF.

This chain connects TRBV5-5 to TRBJ2-3, with 8 bases that match TRBD2. Germline values: CDR1 SGHKS, CDR2 YYEKEE (reference sequence). The CDR3 is 14 amino acids. Unmatched junction bases numbered 4, after V lost 5 bases and J lost 2 bases. The CDR3 spells CASRPGLDTDTQYF. The CDR3 DNA sequence: TGTGCCAGCAGACCGGGACTAGACACAGATACGCAGTATTTT.

This clone was observed a single time. V and J are TRBV30 and TRBJ2-5, with D possibly matching TRBD2 (6 bases). The germline gives CDR1 GTSNPN, CDR2 SVGIG (reference sequence). CDR3 length: 15 amino acids. V lost 2 bases and J lost 5, with 18 bases in between. CDR3 sequence (DNA): TGTGCCTGGAGTATAGGGACGACGGCGGGGGAGACCCAGTACTTC. Its translation is CAWSIGTTAGETQYF.

This chain joins TRBV10-3 and TRBJ1-5; TRBD1 matches 7 bases. From germline, CDR1 is ENHRY and CDR2 SYGVKD. The trim removed 2 bases at V and 0 bases at J, leaving 7 bases unmatched. CDR3 length: 17 amino acids. This CDR3 is CAISETQGSLSNQPQHF. The DNA of the CDR3 is TGTGCCATCAGTGAGACACAGGGGAGCCTTAGCAATCAGCCCCAGCATTTT.

The V and J genes are TRBV5-1 and TRBJ1-1; 8 bases agree with TRBD1. This CDR3 is 15 amino acids long. With 4 bases clipped from V and 3 bases from J, the junction kept 8 bases outside the gene matches. The germline V gene encodes CDR1 SGHRS and CDR2 YFSETQ. CDR3 in amino acids: CASSRQGSKDTEAFF. CDR3 sequence (DNA): TGCGCCAGCAGCAGACAGGGGTCGAAGGACACTGAAGCTTTCTTT.

V is TRBV28 and J is TRBJ2-1; the match to TRBD1 covers 7 bases. CDR3 length: 12 amino acids. The junction had 3 bases not matched to a gene; V was cut back by 5 bases and J by 8 bases. In germline, CDR1 is MDHEN, CDR2 SYDVKM. The DNA for the CDR3 is TGTGCCAGCAGTCGACAGGGAGATGAGCAGTTCTTC. The encoded protein is CASSRQGDEQFF.

This clone was seen only once. The junction shows a germline mismatch at one end, possibly a read error. V gene TRBV27 combines with J gene TRBJ2-2; D is perhaps TRBD1 (6 bases). The CDR3 spans 19 residues. In germline, CDR1 is MNHEY, CDR2 SMNVEV (reference sequence). The CDR3, as DNA: TGTGCCAGCAGCTTATGGCCCCTATTGGGGGCTTCAAACACCGGGGAGCTGTTTTTT. Translated: CASSLWPLLGASNTGELFF.